This T cell receptor beta chain appears in the sequencing data of a study of PD-1 blockade in classical Hodgkin lymphoma. Brentuximab vedotin exposure varied, and every patient relapsed after autologous stem cell transplantation. This CDR3 comprises 15 residues. CDR1 and CDR2 from the germline V gene are SGHAT and FQNNGV. V was shortened by 0 bases and J by 3 bases, with 8 bases between the two germline ends. TCRdb's table, derived via immunoSEQ multiplex PCR, lists solely in-frame clones and lacks some. This table holds some 64,000 clones, about nine tenths found once. V is TRBV11-2 and J is TRBJ2-2; D might be TRBD1 (6 bases). This clonotype was sampled from a human donor with classical Hodgkin lymphoma. Sequenced here: peripheral blood mononuclear cells (PBMCs), sampled at baseline. The CDR3, as DNA: TGTGCCAGCAGCTTAGATAGGACAGACACCGGGGAGCTGTTTTTT. Translated: CASSLDRTDTGELFF.